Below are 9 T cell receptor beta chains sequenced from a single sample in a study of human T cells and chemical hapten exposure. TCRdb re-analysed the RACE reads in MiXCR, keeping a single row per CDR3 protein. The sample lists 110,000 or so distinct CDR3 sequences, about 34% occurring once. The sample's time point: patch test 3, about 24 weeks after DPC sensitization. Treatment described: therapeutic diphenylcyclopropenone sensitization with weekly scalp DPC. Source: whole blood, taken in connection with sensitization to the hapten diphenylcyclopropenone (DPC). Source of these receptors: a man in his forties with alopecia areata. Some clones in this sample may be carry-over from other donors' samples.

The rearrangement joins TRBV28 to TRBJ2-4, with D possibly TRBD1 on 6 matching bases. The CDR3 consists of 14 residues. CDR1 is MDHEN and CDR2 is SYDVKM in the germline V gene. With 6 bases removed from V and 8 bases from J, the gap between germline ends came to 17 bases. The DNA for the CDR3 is TGTGCCAGCAGCCCTACCAGGGGTTTGGACATTCAGTACTTC. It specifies CASSPTRGLDIQYF. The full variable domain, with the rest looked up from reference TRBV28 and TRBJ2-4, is DVKVTQSSRYLVKRTGEKVFLECVQDMDHENMFWYRQDPGLGLRLIYFSYDVKMKEKGDIPEGYSVSREKKERFSLILESASTNQTSMYLCASSPTRGLDIQYFGAGTRLSVL.

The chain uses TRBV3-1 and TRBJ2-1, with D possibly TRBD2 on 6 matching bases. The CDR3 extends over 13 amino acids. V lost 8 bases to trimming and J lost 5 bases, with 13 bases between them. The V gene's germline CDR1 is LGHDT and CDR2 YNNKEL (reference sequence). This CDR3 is CASGTGGNNEQFF. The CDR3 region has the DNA TGTGCCAGCGGGACCGGCGGGAACAATGAGCAGTTCTTC.

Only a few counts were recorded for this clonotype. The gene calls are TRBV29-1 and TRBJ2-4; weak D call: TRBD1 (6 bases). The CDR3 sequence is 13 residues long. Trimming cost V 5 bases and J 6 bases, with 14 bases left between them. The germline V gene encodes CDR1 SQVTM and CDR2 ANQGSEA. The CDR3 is CSVLYRVGNIQYF. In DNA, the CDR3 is TGCAGCGTTCTTTACAGGGTGGGAAACATTCAGTACTTC.

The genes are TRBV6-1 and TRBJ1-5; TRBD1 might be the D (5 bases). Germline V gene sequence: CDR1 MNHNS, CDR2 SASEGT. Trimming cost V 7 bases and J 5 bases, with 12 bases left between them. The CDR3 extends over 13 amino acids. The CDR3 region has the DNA TGTGCCAGCACCCATGGGGCCTATCAGCCCCAGCATTTT. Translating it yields CASTHGAYQPQHF.

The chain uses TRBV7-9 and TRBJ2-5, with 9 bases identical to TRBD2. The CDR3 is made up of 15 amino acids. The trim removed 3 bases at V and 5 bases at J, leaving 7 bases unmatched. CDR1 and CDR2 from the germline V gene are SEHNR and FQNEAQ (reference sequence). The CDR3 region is CASSLSSGTGETQYF. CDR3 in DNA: TGTGCCAGCAGCTTGTCTAGCGGGACGGGGGAGACCCAGTACTTC.

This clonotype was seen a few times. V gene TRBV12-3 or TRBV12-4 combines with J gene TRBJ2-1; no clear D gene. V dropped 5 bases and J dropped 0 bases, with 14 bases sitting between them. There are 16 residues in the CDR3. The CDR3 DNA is TGTGCCAGCAGTCTAAGTGGCGGCCGCTCCTACAATGAGCAGTTCTTC. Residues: CASSLSGGRSYNEQFF.

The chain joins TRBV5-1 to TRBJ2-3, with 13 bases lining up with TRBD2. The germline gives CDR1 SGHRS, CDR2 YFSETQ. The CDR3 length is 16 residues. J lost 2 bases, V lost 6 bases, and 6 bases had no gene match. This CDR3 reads CASTGGLAGTTDTQYF. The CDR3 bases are TGCGCCAGCACCGGGGGACTAGCGGGGACCACAGATACGCAGTATTTT.

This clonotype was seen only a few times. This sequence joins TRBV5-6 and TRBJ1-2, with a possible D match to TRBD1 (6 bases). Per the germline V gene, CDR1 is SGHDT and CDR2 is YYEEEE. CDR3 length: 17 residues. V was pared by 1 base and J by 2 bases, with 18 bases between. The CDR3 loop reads CASSLNLGQQNNYGYTF. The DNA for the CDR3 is TGTGCCAGCAGCTTGAACCTTGGACAGCAAAACAACTATGGCTACACCTTC.

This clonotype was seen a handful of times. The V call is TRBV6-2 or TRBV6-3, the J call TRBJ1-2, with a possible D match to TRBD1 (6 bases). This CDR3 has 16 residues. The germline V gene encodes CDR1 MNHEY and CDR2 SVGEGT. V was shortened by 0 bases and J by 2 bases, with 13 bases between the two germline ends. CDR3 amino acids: CASSYSDSAYNYGYTF. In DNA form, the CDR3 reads TGTGCCAGCAGTTACTCGGACAGCGCCTACAACTATGGCTACACCTTC.